This TCR beta chain appears in the sequencing data of a study of blood T cells in healthy people across ages. Study-wide context: For every two T cells, template switching captured about one barcoded beta molecule.

Primers used in a second PCR of roughly 6 to 11 cycles were a sample-barcoded 5' primer and a J-beta primer mix. TCRdb recomputed calls from the 5' RACE reads with MiXCR, one row per CDR3 protein. The sample comprises some 900,000 distinct CDR3 sequences, around 48% of which are singletons, and around 15% rests with the top ten. The CDR3 has 15 residues. Trimming removed 1 base from V and 5 bases from J; junction bases left unmatched: 4. CDR1 is SGHRS and CDR2 is YFSETQ in the germline V gene. Sequencing used blood. The chain has TRBV5-1 and TRBJ2-1; 9 nucleotides line up with TRBD2. This clonotype was sampled from a man aged 25-40 years in good health. The CDR3, as DNA: TGCGCCAGCAGCTTGTCTAGCGGGACCAACAATGAGCAGTTCTTC. Translation: CASSLSSGTNNEQFF.